These 15 T cell receptor beta chains were sequenced from one sample in a study of cytomegalovirus exposure and HLA in healthy donors. Here immunoSEQ multiplex PCR was the method, and the copy in TCRdb shows in-frame clones only, minus some. This table has about 120,000 clones, about 96% appearing once. The sample comprised PBMCs. Receptors were obtained from a man between 18 and 29 years old in good health and CMV-seronegative.

This chain connects TRBV9 to TRBJ2-5; 9 bases are a match to TRBD2. V shed 6 bases and J 1 base; nucleotides not matched to a gene: 7. CDR1 SGDLS and CDR2 YYNGEE come from the germline V gene. The CDR3 is 15 residues long. For the CDR3, the DNA is TGTGCCAGCAACCCTAGCGGGAACCCCCAAGAGACCCAGTACTTC. This gives the protein CASNPSGNPQETQYF. The variable domain in full, with the rest retrieved from reference TRBV9 and TRBJ2-5, is DSGVTQTPKHLITATGQRVTLRCSPRSGDLSVYWYQQSLDQGLQFLIQYYNGEERAKGNILERFSAQQFPDLHSELNLSSLELGDSALYFCASNPSGNPQETQYFGPGTRLLVL.

The rearrangement joins TRBV27 to TRBJ1-5; tentative D call: TRBD1 (6 bases). This CDR3 region has 15 residues. CDR1 and CDR2 (germline): MNHEY, SMNVEV (reference sequence). V lost 0 bases, J lost 4 bases, and 10 bases lay in between. CDR3 DNA: TGTGCCAGCAGTTTATCGAACAGGGATAATCAGCCCCAGCATTTT. Encoded protein: CASSLSNRDNQPQHF.

The CDR3: CASSLAGSGETYEQYF. The CDR3 DNA follows: TGTGCCAGCAGCTTGGCGGGCAGCGGGGAAACCTACGAGCAGTACTTC. The chain is built from TRBV5-8 and TRBJ2-7; 7 bases match TRBD2. The germline gives CDR1 SGHTS, CDR2 YDEGEE. This CDR3 contains 16 residues. J was trimmed by 2 bases and V by 0 bases; bases with no gene match: 8.

The chain recombines TRBV9 with TRBJ2-5; the match to TRBD2 covers 10 bases. The V gene's germline CDR1 is SGDLS and CDR2 YYNGEE. This CDR3 has 17 residues. V was clipped by 0 bases and J by 2 bases; unmatched bases: 7. The CDR3 nucleotides are TGTGCCAGCAGCGTAGGCCTAGCGGGAGTCGGGCAAGAGACCCAGTACTTC. It encodes CASSVGLAGVGQETQYF.

This chain joins TRBV28 and TRBJ1-5; TRBD1 agrees at 7 bases. V lost 6 bases, J lost 7 bases, and 12 bases stayed unmatched. CDR3 length: 15 residues. The V gene's germline CDR1 is MDHEN and CDR2 SYDVKM. The CDR3 loop reads CASSATGSVAQPQHF. In nucleotides, the CDR3 is TGTGCCAGCAGCGCGACAGGGTCTGTCGCCCAGCCCCAGCATTTT.

This sequence joins TRBV5-6 and TRBJ1-2, with 8 positions matching TRBD1. CDR3 size: 13 residues. J was trimmed by 6 bases and V by 4 bases; bases with no gene match: 5. Germline V gives CDR1 SGHDT, CDR2 YYEEEE. CDR3 sequence reads: CASSKDRAHGYTF. CDR3 nucleotides: TGTGCCAGCAGCAAGGACAGGGCGCATGGCTACACCTTC.

This chain uses TRBV28 with TRBJ2-1; 7 nucleotides match TRBD2. CDR1 is MDHEN and CDR2 is SYDVKM in the germline V gene. V shed 6 bases, J shed 0 bases, and the junction held 8 bases outside the gene matches. The CDR3 length is 16 residues. CDR3: CASSLVAGSSYNEQFF. CDR3 DNA sequence: TGTGCCAGCAGCTTGGTAGCGGGCAGCTCCTACAATGAGCAGTTCTTC.

V is TRBV7-9 and J is TRBJ1-2; 8 nucleotides align to TRBD1. The CDR3 sequence is 15 residues long. The germline gives CDR1 SEHNR, CDR2 FQNEAQ (reference sequence). The ends lost 6 bases at V and 3 bases at J; junction bases unmatched: 9. The CDR3 DNA sequence: TGTGCCAGCAGACCGGGGGACAGGTGGGACTATGGCTACACCTTC. It specifies CASRPGDRWDYGYTF. Using reference TRBV7-9 and TRBJ1-2 for the parts outside the CDR3, the full variable domain is DTGVSQNPRHKITKRGQNVTFRCDPISEHNRLYWYRQTLGQGPEFLTYFQNEAQLEKSRLLSDRFSAERPKGSFSTLEIQRTEQGDSAMYLCASRPGDRWDYGYTFGSGTRLTVV.

The chain combines TRBV6-5 with TRBJ2-1; 15 bases align to TRBD2. J gave up 8 bases and V 9 bases, and 5 bases lay outside the gene matches. The germline V gene has CDR1 MNHEY and CDR2 SVGAGI. This CDR3 is 14 amino acids long. DNA of the CDR3: TGTGCCAGTTCGGGACTAGCGGGAGGATATGAGCAGTTCTTC. Amino acid sequence: CASSGLAGGYEQFF.

The rearrangement uses TRBV9 and TRBJ2-1; TRBD2 agrees at 10 bases. Germline V gene data show CDR1 as SGDLS and CDR2 as YYNGEE. CDR3 length: 15 amino acids. The trim removed 0 bases at V and 7 bases at J, leaving 4 bases unmatched. The CDR3 coding sequence is TGTGCCAGCAGCGTAGCTAGCGGGAGTAATAATGAGCAGTTCTTC. This translates into CASSVASGSNNEQFF.

The CDR3 coding sequence is TGTGCCAGCAGAGCGGGCCTGCGGGACACTGAAGCTTTCTTT. Protein: CASRAGLRDTEAFF. V usage is TRBV6-5 and J usage is TRBJ1-1, with unresolved D. This CDR3 spans 14 amino acids. Germline assignment: CDR1 MNHEY and CDR2 SVGAGI. V lost 6 bases to trimming and J lost 3 bases, with 14 bases between them.

The chain combines TRBV28 with TRBJ2-6; 9 positions match TRBD1. Germline lookup yields CDR1 MDHEN and CDR2 SYDVKM. The V gene end was trimmed by 6 bases and the J gene end by 0 bases; junction bases not matched to a gene: 6. The CDR3 runs to 17 residues. This CDR3 reads CASRTTGGFSGANVLTF. CDR3 in DNA: TGTGCCAGCAGAACGACAGGGGGTTTCTCTGGGGCCAACGTCCTGACTTTC. Using reference TRBV28 and TRBJ2-6 for the parts outside the CDR3, the full variable domain is DVKVTQSSRYLVKRTGEKVFLECVQDMDHENMFWYRQDPGLGLRLIYFSYDVKMKEKGDIPEGYSVSREKKERFSLILESASTNQTSMYLCASRTTGGFSGANVLTFGAGSRLTVL.

The genes are TRBV28 and TRBJ2-3; TRBD2 aligns across 7 bases. Per the germline V gene, CDR1 is MDHEN and CDR2 is SYDVKM. Losses at the gene ends were 6 bases for V and 3 bases for J; bases not matched to a gene: 6. The CDR3 contains 14 residues. In nucleotides, the CDR3 is TGTGCCAGCAGCTCCGGGACTAAAACAGATACGCAGTATTTT. Amino acids: CASSSGTKTDTQYF.

The rearrangement links TRBV7-3 to TRBJ2-5; D may be TRBD2 (6 bases). Between the trimmed V and J ends, which lost 5 bases and 8 bases, there was a span of 18 bases. CDR3 length: 14 amino acids. Germline-derived CDR1 and CDR2 are SGHTA and FQGTGA. CDR3 bases: TGTGCCAGCAGCCCGTCCGGGACTGGCGACACCCAGTACTTC. Its translation is CASSPSGTGDTQYF.

This clone was seen only a few times. The chain joins TRBV2 to TRBJ2-1; 7 bases agree with TRBD1. From germline, CDR1 is SNHLY and CDR2 FYNNEI. The CDR3 is 14 residues long. V gave up 8 bases and J gave up 8 bases; unmatched junction bases: 12. The DNA of the CDR3 is TGTGCCAGCTACAGGGGAATGAGGGTGGATGAGCAGTTCTTC. Translated: CASYRGMRVDEQFF. The variable domain in full, with the rest retrieved from reference TRBV2 and TRBJ2-1, is EPEVTQTPSHQVTQMGQEVILRCVPISNHLYFYWYRQILGQKVEFLVSFYNNEISEKSEIFDDQFSVERPDGSNFTLKIRSTKLEDSAMYFCASYRGMRVDEQFFGPGTRLTVL.